This T cell receptor beta chain derives from a study of prognosis after radiotherapy for stage I lung cancer. Study context: Considered medically inoperable were all of the patients with non-small cell lung cancer.

This clonotype was detected ten times or more. The CDR3 has 15 residues. V shed 4 bases and J shed 4 bases, with 16 bases lying between them. Per germline, CDR1 SGHDN and CDR2 FVKESK. Using two-round multiplex PCR, the authors amplified TCR beta CDR3 from genomic DNA. Initially, in first-round PCR, primers specific to each TRBV and TRBJ gene were used. The second PCR round used universal primers. TCRdb redid the calling of the multiplex PCR reads with MiXCR, one entry per CDR3 protein. The sample carries 45,000 to 70,000 distinct CDR3 sequences, around 27% recorded once. The patients, who had no history of other malignancies and had received no prior chemotherapy or radiotherapy, were all found to be node-negative on CT and PET/CT. Sample collection consisted of approximately 6.6 milliliters of peripheral blood drawn at each of two time points.

The receptor was derived from a donor over 45 with non-small cell lung cancer. The material was PBMCs, obtained before or after stereotactic body radiation therapy (not recorded which). The chain is built from TRBV14 and TRBJ1-1; D remains unclear. The CDR3: CASSRPTFGGTEAFF. The DNA of the CDR3 is TGTGCCAGCAGCCGACCGACCTTTGGCGGCACTGAAGCTTTCTTT. The variable domain in full, completed from reference TRBV14 and TRBJ1-1, reads EAGVTQFPSHSVIEKGQTVTLRCDPISGHDNLYWYRRVMGKEIKFLLHFVKESKQDESGMPNNRFLAERTGGTYSTLKVQPAELEDSGVYFCASSRPTFGGTEAFFGQGTRLTVV.